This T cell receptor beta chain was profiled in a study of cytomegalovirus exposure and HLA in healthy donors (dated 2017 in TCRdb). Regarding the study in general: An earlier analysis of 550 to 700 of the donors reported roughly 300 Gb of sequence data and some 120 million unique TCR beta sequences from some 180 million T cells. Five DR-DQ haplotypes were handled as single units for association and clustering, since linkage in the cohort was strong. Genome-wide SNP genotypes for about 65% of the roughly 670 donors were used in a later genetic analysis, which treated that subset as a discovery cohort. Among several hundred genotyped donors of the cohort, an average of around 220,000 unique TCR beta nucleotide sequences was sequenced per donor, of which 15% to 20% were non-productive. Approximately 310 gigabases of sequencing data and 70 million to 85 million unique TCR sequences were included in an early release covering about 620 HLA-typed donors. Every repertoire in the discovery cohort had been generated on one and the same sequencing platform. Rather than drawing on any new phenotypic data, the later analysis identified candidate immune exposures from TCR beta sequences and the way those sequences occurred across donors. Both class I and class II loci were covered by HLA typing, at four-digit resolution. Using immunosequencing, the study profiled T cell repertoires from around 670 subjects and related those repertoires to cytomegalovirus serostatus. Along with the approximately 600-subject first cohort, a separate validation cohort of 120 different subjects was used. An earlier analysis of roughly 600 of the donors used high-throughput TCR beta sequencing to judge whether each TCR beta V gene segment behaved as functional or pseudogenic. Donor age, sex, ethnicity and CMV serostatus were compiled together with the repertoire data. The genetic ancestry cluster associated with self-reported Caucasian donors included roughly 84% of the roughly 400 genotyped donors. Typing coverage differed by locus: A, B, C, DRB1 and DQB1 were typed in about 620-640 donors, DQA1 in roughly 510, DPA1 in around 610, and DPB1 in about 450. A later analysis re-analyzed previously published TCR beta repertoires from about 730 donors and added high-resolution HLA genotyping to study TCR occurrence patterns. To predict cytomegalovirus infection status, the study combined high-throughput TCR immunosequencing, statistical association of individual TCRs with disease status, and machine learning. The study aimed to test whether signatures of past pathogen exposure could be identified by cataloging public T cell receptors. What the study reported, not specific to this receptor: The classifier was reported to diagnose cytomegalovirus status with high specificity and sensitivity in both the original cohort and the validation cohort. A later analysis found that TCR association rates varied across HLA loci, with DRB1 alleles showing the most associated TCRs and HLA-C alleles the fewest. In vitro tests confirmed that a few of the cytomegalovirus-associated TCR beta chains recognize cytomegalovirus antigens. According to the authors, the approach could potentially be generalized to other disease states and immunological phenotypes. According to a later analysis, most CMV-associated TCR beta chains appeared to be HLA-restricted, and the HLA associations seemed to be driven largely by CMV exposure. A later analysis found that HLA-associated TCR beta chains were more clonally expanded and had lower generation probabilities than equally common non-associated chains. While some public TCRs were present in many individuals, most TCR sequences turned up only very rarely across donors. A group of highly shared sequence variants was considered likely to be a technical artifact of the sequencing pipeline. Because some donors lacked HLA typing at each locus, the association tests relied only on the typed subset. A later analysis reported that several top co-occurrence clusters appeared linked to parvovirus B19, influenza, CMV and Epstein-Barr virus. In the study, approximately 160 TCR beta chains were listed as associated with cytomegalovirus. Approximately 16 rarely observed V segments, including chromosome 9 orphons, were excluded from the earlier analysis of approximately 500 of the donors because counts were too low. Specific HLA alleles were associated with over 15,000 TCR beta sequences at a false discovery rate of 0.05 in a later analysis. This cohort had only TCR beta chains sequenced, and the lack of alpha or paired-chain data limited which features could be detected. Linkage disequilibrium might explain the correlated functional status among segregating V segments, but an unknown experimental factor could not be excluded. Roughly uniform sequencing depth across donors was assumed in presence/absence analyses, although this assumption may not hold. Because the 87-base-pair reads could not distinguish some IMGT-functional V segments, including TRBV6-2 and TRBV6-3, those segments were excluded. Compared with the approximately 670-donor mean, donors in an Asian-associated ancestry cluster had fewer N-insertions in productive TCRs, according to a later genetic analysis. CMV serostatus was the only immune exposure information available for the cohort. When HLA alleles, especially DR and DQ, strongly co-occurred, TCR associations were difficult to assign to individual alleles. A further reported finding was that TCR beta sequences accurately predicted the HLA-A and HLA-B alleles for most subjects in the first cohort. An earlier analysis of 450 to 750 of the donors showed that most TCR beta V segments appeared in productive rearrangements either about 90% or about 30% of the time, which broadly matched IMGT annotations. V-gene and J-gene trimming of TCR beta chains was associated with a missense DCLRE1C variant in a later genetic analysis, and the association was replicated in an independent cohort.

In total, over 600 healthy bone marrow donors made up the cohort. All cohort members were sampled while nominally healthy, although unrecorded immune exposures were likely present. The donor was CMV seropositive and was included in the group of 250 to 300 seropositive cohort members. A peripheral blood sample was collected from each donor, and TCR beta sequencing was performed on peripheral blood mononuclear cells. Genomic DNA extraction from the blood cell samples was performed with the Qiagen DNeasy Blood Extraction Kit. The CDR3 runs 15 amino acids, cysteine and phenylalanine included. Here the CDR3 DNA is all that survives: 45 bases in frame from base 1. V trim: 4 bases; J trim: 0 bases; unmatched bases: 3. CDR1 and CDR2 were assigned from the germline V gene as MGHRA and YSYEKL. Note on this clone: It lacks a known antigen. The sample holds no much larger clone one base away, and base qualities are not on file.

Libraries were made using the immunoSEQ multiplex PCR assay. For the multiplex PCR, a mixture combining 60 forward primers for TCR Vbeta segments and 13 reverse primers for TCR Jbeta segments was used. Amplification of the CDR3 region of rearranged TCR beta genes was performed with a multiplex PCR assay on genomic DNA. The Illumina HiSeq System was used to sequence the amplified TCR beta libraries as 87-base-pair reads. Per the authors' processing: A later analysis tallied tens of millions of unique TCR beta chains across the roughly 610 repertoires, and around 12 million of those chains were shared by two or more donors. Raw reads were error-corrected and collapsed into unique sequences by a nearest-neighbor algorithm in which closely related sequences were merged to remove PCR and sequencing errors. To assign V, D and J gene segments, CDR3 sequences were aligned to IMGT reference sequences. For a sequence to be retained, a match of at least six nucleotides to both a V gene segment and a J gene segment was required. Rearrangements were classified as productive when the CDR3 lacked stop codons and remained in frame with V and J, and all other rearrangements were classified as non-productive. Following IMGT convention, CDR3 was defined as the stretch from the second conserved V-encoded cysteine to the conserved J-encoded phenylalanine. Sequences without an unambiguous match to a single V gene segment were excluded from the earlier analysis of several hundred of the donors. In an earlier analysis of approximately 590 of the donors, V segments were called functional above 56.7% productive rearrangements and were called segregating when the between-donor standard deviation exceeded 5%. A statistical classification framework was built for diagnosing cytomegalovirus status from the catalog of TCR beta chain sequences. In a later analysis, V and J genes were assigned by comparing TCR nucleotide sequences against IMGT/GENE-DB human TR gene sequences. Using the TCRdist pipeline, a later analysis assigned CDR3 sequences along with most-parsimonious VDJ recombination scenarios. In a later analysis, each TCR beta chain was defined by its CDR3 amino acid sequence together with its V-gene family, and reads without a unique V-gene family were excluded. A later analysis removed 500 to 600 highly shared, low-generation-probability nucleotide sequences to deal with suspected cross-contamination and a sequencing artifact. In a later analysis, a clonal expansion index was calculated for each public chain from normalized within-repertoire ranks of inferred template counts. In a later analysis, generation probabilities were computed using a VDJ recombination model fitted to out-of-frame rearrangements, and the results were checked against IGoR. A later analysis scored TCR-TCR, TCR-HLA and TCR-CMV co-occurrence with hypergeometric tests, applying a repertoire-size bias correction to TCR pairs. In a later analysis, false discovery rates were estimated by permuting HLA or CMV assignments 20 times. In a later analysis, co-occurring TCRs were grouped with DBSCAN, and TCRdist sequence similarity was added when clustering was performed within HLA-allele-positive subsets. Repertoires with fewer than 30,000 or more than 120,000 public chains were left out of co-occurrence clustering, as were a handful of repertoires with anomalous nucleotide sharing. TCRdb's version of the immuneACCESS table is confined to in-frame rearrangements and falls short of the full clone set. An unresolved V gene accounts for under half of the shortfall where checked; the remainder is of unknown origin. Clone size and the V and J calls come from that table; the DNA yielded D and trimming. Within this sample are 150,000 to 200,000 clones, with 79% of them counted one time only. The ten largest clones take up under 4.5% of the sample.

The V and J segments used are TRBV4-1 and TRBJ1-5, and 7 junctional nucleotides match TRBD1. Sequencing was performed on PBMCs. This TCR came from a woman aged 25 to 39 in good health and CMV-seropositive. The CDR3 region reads CASSPDRISNQPQHF. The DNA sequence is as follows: TGCGCCAGCAGCCCGGACAGGATTAGCAATCAGCCCCAGCATTTT.